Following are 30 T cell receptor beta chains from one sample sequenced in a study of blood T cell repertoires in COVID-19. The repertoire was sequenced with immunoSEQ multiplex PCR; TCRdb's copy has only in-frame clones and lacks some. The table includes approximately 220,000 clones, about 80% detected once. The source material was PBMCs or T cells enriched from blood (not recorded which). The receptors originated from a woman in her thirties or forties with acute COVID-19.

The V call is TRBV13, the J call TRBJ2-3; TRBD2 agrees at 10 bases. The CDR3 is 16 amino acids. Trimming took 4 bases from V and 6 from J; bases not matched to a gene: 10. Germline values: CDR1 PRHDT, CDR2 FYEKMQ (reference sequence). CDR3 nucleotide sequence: TGTGCCAGCAGCTGGAAGACTAGCGGGTCAAGGGATACGCAGTATTTT. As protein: CASSWKTSGSRDTQYF.

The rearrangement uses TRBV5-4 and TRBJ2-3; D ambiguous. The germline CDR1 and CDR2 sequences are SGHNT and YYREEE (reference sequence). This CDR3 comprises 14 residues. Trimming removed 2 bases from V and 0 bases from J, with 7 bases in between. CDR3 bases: TGTGCCAGCAGCTTAGAGCGCAGCACAGATACGCAGTATTTT. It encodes CASSLERSTDTQYF.

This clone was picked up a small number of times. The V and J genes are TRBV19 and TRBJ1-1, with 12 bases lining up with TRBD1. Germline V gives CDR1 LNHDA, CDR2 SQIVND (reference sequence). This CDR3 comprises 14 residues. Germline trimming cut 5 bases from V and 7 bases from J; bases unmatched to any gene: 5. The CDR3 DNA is TGTGCCAGTAGTTCGGGACAGGGGGCGGATGAAGCTTTCTTT. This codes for CASSSGQGADEAFF.

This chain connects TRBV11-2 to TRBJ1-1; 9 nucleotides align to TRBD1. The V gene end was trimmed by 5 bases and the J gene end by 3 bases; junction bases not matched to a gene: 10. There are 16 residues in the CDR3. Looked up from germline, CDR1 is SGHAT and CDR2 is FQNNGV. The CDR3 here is CASSPYRGHGDTEAFF. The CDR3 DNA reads TGTGCCAGCAGCCCGTACAGGGGGCATGGGGACACTGAAGCTTTCTTT.

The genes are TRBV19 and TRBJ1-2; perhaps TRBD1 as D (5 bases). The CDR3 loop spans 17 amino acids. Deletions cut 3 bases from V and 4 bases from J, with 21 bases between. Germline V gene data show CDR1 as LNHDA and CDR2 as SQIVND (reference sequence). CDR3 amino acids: CASSIRQDIFGGYGYTF. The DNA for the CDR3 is TGTGCCAGTAGTATTCGTCAGGACATATTCGGTGGCTATGGCTACACCTTC.

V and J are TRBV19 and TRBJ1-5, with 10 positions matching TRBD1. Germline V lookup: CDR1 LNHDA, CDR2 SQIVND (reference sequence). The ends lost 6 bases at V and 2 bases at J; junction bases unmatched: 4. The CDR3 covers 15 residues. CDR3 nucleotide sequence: TGTGCCAGTAGAGCCGGGACAGGGGGCAATCAGCCCCAGCATTTT. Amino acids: CASRAGTGGNQPQHF. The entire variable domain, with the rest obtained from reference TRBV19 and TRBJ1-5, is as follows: DGGITQSPKYLFRKEGQNVTLSCEQNLNHDAMYWYRQDPGQGLRLIYYSQIVNDFQKGDIAEGYSVSREKKESFPLTVTSAQKNPTAFYLCASRAGTGGNQPQHFGDGTRLSIL.

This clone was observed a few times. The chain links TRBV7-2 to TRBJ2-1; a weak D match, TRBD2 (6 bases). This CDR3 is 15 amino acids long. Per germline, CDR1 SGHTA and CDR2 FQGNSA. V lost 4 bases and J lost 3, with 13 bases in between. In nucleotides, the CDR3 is TGTGCCAGCAGCTCTAGTGGGGGGAACTACAATGAGCAGTTCTTC. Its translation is CASSSSGGNYNEQFF. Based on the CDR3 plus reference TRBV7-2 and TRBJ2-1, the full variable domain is GAGVSQSPSNKVTEKGKDVELRCDPISGHTALYWYRQSLGQGLEFLIYFQGNSAPDKSGLPSDRFSAERTGGSVSTLTIQRTQQEDSAVYLCASSSSGGNYNEQFFGPGTRLTVL.

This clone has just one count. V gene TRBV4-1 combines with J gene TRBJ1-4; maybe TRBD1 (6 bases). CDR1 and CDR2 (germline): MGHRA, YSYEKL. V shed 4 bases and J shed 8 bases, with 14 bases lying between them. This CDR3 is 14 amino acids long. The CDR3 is CASSPRDKGEKLFF. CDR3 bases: TGCGCCAGCAGCCCCCGGGACAAGGGGGAAAAACTGTTTTTT.

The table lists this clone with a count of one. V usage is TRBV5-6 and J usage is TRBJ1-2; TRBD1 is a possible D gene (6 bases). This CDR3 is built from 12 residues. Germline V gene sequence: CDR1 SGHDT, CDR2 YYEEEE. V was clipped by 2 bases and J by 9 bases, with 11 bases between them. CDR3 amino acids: CASSFDRISYTF. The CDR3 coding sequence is TGTGCCAGCAGCTTCGACAGGATCAGCTACACCTTC.

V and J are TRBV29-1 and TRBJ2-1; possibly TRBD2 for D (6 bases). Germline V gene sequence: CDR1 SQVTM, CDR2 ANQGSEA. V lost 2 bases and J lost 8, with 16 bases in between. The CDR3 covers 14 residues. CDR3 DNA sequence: TGCAGCGTTGAATCCCCTAGCGTCACAGATGAGCAGTTCTTC. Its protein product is CSVESPSVTDEQFF.

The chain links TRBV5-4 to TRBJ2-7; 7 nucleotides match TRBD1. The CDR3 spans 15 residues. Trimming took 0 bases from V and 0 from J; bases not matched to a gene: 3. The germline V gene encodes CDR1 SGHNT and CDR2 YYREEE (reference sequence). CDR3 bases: TGTGCCAGCAGCTTGGGGCAGGGGGACTCCTACGAGCAGTACTTC. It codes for CASSLGQGDSYEQYF.

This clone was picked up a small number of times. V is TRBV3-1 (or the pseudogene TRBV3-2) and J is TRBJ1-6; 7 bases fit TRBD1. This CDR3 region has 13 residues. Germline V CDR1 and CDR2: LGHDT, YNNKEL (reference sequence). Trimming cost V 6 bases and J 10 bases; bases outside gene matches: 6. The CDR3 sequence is CASSPGGGSPLHF. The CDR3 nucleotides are TGTGCCAGCAGTCCAGGGGGAGGCTCACCCCTCCACTTT.

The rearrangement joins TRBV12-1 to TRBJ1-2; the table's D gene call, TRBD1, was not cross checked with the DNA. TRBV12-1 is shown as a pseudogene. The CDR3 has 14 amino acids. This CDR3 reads CASSFPGVNYGYTF. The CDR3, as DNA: TGTGCCAGCAGCTTTCCAGGGGTTAACTATGGCTACACCTTC.

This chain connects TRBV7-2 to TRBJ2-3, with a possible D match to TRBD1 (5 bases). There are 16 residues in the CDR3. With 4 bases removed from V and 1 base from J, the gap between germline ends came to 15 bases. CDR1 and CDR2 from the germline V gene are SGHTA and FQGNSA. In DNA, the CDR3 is TGTGCCAGCAGCTCCCCCACAGCAGGGCGCACAGATACGCAGTATTTT. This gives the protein CASSSPTAGRTDTQYF.

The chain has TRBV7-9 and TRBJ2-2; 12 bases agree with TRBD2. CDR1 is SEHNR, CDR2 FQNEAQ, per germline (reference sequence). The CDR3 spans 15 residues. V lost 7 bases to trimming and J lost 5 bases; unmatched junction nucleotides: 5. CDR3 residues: CASIRGLAGTGELFF. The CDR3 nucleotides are TGTGCCAGCATTAGGGGACTAGCGGGTACCGGGGAGCTGTTTTTT. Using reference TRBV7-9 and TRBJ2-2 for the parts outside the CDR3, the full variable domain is DTGVSQNPRHKITKRGQNVTFRCDPISEHNRLYWYRQTLGQGPEFLTYFQNEAQLEKSRLLSDRFSAERPKGSFSTLEIQRTEQGDSAMYLCASIRGLAGTGELFFGEGSRLTVL.

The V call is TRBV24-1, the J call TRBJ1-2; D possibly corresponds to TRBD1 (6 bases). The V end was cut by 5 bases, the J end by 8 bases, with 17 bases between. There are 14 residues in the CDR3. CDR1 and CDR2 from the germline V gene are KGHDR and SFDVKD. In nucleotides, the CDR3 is TGTGCCACCAGTGCTACCCAGGGGAGCGGAGGCTACACCTTC. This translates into CATSATQGSGGYTF.

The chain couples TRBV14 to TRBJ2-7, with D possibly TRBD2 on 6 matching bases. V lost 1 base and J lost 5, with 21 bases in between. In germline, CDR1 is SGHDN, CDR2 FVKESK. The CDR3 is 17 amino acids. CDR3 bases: TGTGCCAGCAGCCAAGGCGTTTTTGTGGGGGGAAGTAACGAGCAGTACTTC. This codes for CASSQGVFVGGSNEQYF.

The CDR3 reads CATAGTGVLEQYF. In DNA form, the CDR3 reads TGTGCCACCGCCGGGACAGGGGTCCTCGAGCAGTACTTC. The V gene is TRBV27, the J gene TRBJ2-7, with 10 positions matching TRBD1. The germline CDR1 and CDR2 sequences are MNHEY and SMNVEV (reference sequence). The CDR3 is 13 residues long. The ends lost 10 bases at V and 6 bases at J; junction bases unmatched: 9.

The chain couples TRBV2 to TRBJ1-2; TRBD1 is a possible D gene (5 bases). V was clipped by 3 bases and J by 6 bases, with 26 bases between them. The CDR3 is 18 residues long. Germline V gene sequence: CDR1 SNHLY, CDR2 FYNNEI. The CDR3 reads CASSDPLGQALKLNGYTF. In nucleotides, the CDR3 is TGTGCCAGCAGTGATCCATTGGGGCAGGCTCTAAAATTAAATGGCTACACCTTC.

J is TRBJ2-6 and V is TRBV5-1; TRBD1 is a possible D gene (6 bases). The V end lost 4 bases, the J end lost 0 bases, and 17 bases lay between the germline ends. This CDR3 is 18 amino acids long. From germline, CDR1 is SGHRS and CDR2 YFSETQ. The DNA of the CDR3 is TGCGCCAGCAGCCCCCCCGGGACATCAAGCTCTGGGGCCAACGTCCTGACTTTC. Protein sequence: CASSPPGTSSSGANVLTF.

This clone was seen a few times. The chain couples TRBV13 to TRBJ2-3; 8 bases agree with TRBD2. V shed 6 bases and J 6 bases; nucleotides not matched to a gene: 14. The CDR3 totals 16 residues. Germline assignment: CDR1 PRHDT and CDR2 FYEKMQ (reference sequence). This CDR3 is CASRYRFAGGRDTQYF. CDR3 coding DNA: TGTGCCAGCAGATACCGCTTCGCGGGAGGCCGTGATACGCAGTATTTT.

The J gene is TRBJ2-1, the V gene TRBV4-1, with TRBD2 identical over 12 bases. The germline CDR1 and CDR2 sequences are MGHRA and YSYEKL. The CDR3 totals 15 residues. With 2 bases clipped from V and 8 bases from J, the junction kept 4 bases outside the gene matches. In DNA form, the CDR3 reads TGCGCCAGCAGCCAACTAGCGGGGGGGATCGATGAGCAGTTCTTC. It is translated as CASSQLAGGIDEQFF.

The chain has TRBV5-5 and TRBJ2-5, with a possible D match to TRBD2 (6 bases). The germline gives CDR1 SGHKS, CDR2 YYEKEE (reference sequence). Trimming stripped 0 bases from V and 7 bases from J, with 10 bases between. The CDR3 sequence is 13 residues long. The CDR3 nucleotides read TGTGCCAGCAGCTTGGACCCGGAGGGGACCCAGTACTTC. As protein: CASSLDPEGTQYF.

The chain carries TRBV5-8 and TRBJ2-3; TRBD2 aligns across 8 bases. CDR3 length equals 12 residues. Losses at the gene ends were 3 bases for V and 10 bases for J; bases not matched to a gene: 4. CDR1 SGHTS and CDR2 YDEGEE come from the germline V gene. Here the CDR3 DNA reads TGTGCCAGCAGCTGGGGACTAGGCCCGCAGTATTTT. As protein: CASSWGLGPQYF.

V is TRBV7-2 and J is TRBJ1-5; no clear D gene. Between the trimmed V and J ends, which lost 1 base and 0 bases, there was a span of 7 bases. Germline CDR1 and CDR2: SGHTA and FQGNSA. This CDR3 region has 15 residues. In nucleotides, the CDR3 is TGTGCCAGCAGCTTAGTCCGAGGTAGCAATCAGCCCCAGCATTTT. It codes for CASSLVRGSNQPQHF.

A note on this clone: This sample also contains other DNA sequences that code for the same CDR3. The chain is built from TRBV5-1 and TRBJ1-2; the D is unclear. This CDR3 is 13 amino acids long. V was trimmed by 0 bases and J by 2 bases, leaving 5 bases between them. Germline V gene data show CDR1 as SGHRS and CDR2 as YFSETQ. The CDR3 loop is CASSLGENYGYTF. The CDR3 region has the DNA TGCGCCAGCAGCTTGGGAGAGAACTATGGCTACACCTTC. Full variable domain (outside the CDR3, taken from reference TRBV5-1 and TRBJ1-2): KAGVTQTPRYLIKTRGQQVTLSCSPISGHRSVSWYQQTPGQGLQFLFEYFSETQRNKGNFPGRFSGRQFSNSRSEMNVSTLELGDSALYLCASSLGENYGYTFGSGTRLTVV.

CDR3 coding DNA: TGTGCCAGCAGTTTTTATCCGGGACAGGGAAATGAAAAACTGTTTTTT. It encodes CASSFYPGQGNEKLFF. This rearrangement joins TRBV28 to TRBJ1-4; 9 bases agree with TRBD1. J lost 5 bases, V lost 3 bases, and 7 bases had no gene match. The V gene's germline CDR1 is MDHEN and CDR2 SYDVKM. CDR3 length: 16 residues.

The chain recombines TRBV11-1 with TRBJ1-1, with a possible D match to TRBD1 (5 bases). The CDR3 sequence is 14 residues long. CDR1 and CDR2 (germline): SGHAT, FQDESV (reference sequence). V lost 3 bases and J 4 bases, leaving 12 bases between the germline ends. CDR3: CASSFPGWRTEAFF. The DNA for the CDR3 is TGTGCCAGCAGCTTCCCAGGGTGGCGCACTGAAGCTTTCTTT.

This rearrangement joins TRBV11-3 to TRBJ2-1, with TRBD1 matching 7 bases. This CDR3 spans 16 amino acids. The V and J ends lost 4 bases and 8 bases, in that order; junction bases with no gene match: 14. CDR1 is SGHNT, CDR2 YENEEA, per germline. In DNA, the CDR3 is TGTGCCAGCAGCTCCAGATCCGGGACAGAAAGGCATGAGCAGTTCTTC. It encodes CASSSRSGTERHEQFF.

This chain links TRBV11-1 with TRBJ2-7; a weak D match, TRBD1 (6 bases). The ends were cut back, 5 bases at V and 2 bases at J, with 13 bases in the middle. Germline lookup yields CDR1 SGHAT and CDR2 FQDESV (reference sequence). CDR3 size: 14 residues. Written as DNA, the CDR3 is TGTGCCAGCAGCACAGGACAGTATACCTACGAGCAGTACTTC. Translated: CASSTGQYTYEQYF.